The 32 T cell receptor beta chains in this list originate from one sample, sequenced in a study of blood T cell repertoires in COVID-19. Sequencing used immunoSEQ multiplex PCR; TCRdb keeps in-frame clones, though not all of them. The data contain 200,000 to 250,000 clones, around 86% of them singletons. Sequences were obtained from PBMCs or T cells enriched from blood (not recorded which). Receptor source: a man in his thirties or forties in a cohort exposed to, infected with or recovered from COVID-19 (not recorded which).

The CDR3 nucleotides read TGCAGTGCCAAGGACTCCGGGGAGCTGTTTTTT. Translated, it gives CSAKDSGELFF. The chain carries TRBV20-1 and TRBJ2-2, with a tentative D call TRBD2 (5 bases). The CDR3 length is 11 residues. Trimming removed 6 bases from V and 6 bases from J, with 8 bases in between. Germline V gene sequence: CDR1 DFQATT, CDR2 SNEGSKA (reference sequence).

The chain combines TRBV11-2 with TRBJ1-5; D unresolved. This CDR3 has 14 residues. Germline loops: CDR1 SGHAT, CDR2 FQNNGV. V gave up 5 bases and J gave up 0 bases, with 8 bases separating them. CDR3 bases: TGTGCCAGCAGCCTCTCGTATAGCAATCAGCCCCAGCATTTT. This sequence encodes CASSLSYSNQPQHF.

This CDR3 is CASSQVGQAYQETQYF. In nucleotides, the CDR3 is TGTGCCAGCAGCCAAGTGGGCCAGGCGTACCAAGAGACCCAGTACTTC. The chain uses TRBV14 and TRBJ2-5; D call uncertain. CDR1 and CDR2 (germline): SGHDN, FVKESK. Trimming pared 1 base from V and 0 bases from J, leaving 12 bases between. CDR3 length equals 16 residues.

The V and J genes are TRBV7-2 and TRBJ2-1, with 8 bases identical to TRBD2. This CDR3 has 18 residues. V trimming: 2 bases; J trimming: 7 bases; junction bases outside the gene matches: 16. In germline, CDR1 is SGHTA, CDR2 FQGNSA. CDR3 protein: CASSLRQLLEASGNEQFF. The CDR3 bases are TGTGCCAGCAGCTTAAGACAGTTATTAGAGGCTAGCGGGAATGAGCAGTTCTTC.

The chain links TRBV19 to TRBJ1-2; 8 bases line up with TRBD1. V shed 2 bases and J 8 bases; nucleotides not matched to a gene: 10. The germline gives CDR1 LNHDA, CDR2 SQIVND (reference sequence). The CDR3 runs 15 residues. DNA for the CDR3: TGTGCCAGTAGTATATCAGGTCAGGGGGCGCAAGGCTACACCTTC. This codes for CASSISGQGAQGYTF.

V is TRBV5-6 and J is TRBJ1-1, with D possibly being TRBD1 (5 bases). V shed 5 bases and J shed 5 bases, with 7 bases lying between them. The germline CDR1 and CDR2 sequences are SGHDT and YYEEEE. This CDR3 comprises 11 residues. Here the CDR3 DNA reads TGTGCCAGCAGTAGGGGTACTGAAGCTTTCTTT. Translation: CASSRGTEAFF.

The chain uses TRBV10-3 and TRBJ1-1; D not certain. V gave up 0 bases and J gave up 1 base, with 18 bases separating them. The germline CDR1 and CDR2 sequences are ENHRY and SYGVKD. The CDR3 contains 18 residues. DNA for the CDR3: TGTGCCATCAGTGAGTCGTGGGCAGGATTGGATGGGAACACTGAAGCTTTCTTT. The encoded protein is CAISESWAGLDGNTEAFF.

The rearrangement joins TRBV7-2 to TRBJ2-1, with 12 positions matching TRBD2. CDR3 length: 16 residues. Germline trimming cut 5 bases from V and 7 bases from J; bases unmatched to any gene: 9. Germline V gene sequence: CDR1 SGHTA, CDR2 FQGNSA. The CDR3 spells CASSLRTSGIVNEQFF. The CDR3 nucleotides are TGTGCCAGCAGCCTCCGGACTAGCGGGATAGTGAATGAGCAGTTCTTC.

This chain links TRBV28 with TRBJ1-4; unclear D gene. Deletions cut 5 bases from V and 14 bases from J, with 15 bases between. There are 12 residues in the CDR3. Germline V gene data show CDR1 as MDHEN and CDR2 as SYDVKM. The CDR3 is CASSPIQKWLFF. CDR3 in DNA: TGTGCCAGCAGTCCCATACAGAAATGGCTGTTTTTT.

This chain uses TRBV2 with TRBJ1-5; 8 bases match TRBD1. CDR3 length: 15 residues. The junction had 5 bases not matched to a gene; V was cut back by 4 bases and J by 3 bases. Germline CDR1 SNHLY, CDR2 FYNNEI. The chain's CDR3 is CASSASTGDNQPQHF. The CDR3 DNA reads TGTGCCAGCAGTGCTTCGACAGGGGACAATCAGCCCCAGCATTTT.

In DNA form, the CDR3 reads TGTGCCAGCAGCCCCCCGCTGGGGAGTACCTATAATTCACCCCTCCACTTT. Its translation: CASSPPLGSTYNSPLHF. The chain employs TRBV7-9 and TRBJ1-6, with no clear D. Trimming pared 5 bases from V and 2 bases from J, leaving 16 bases between. The CDR3 extends over 17 amino acids. Germline V lookup: CDR1 SEHNR, CDR2 FQNEAQ (reference sequence).

The chain combines TRBV7-6 with TRBJ2-7; D gene unclear. Germline CDR1 reads SGHVS; CDR2 reads FNYEAQ. Trimming stripped 1 base from V and 0 bases from J, with 16 bases between. The CDR3 has 17 residues. The DNA of the CDR3 is TGTGCCAGCAGCTTAGTGGTCGGCGTCACGGGCTCCTACGAGCAGTACTTC. Its protein is CASSLVVGVTGSYEQYF.

This clone was counted a single time. V usage is TRBV5-6 and J usage is TRBJ2-7; 11 nucleotides align to TRBD2. The V segment lost 4 bases and the J segment 2 bases; nucleotides outside the gene matches: 5. The CDR3 consists of 15 residues. CDR1 SGHDT and CDR2 YYEEEE come from the germline V gene. CDR3 bases: TGTGCCAGCAGCAGGTATAGCGGGAGGGCCTACGAGCAGTACTTC. Residues: CASSRYSGRAYEQYF.

Concerning this clone: Other DNA sequences from this sample encode an identical CDR3 as well. The chain recombines TRBV5-1 with TRBJ1-1; the D gene is possibly TRBD1 (6 bases). The CDR3 runs to 14 residues. The V gene lost 0 bases and the J gene lost 1 base, with 7 bases spanning the gap. Germline V CDR1 and CDR2: SGHRS, YFSETQ. DNA for the CDR3: TGCGCCAGCAGCTTGGGACAGGCGAACACTGAAGCTTTCTTT. Protein: CASSLGQANTEAFF.

This chain links TRBV13 with TRBJ1-2, with D tentatively TRBD1 (6 bases). This CDR3 has 14 residues. Germline lookup yields CDR1 PRHDT and CDR2 FYEKMQ (reference sequence). V was cut by 3 bases and J by 8 bases, with 16 bases left in between. The CDR3: CASSFRTGSKGYTF. The CDR3 nucleotides are TGTGCCAGCAGCTTCCGTACAGGGTCAAAAGGCTACACCTTC.

The V and J genes are TRBV19 and TRBJ1-1, with TRBD1 identical over 7 bases. The germline V gene has CDR1 LNHDA and CDR2 SQIVND (reference sequence). This CDR3 contains 15 residues. The J segment lost 0 bases and the V segment lost 6 bases, leaving 7 bases of the junction unmatched. CDR3 bases: TGTGCCAGTAGACTGGGACAGACCATGAACACTGAAGCTTTCTTT. Translating it yields CASRLGQTMNTEAFF.

The chain carries TRBV19 and TRBJ2-7; the match to TRBD1 covers 7 bases. CDR1 is LNHDA, CDR2 SQIVND, per germline (reference sequence). The junction had 4 bases not matched to a gene; V was cut back by 6 bases and J by 2 bases. This CDR3 has 13 amino acids. This CDR3 is CASRRDRTYEQYF. For the CDR3, the DNA is TGTGCCAGTAGACGGGACAGAACCTACGAGCAGTACTTC.

The V and J genes are TRBV28 and TRBJ2-5; D is perhaps TRBD1 (6 bases). CDR1 is MDHEN and CDR2 is SYDVKM in the germline V gene. V was shortened by 6 bases and J by 5 bases, with 19 bases between the two germline ends. CDR3 length equals 15 residues. The CDR3 loop reads CASRPYTGPSETQYF. CDR3 sequence (DNA): TGTGCCAGCAGACCCTACACAGGGCCGAGTGAGACCCAGTACTTC.

The V gene is TRBV18, the J gene TRBJ1-1; no firm D call. Germline lookup yields CDR1 KGHSH and CDR2 LQKENI. This CDR3 contains 12 residues. V lost 1 base to trimming and J lost 8 bases, with 8 bases between them. The CDR3 is CASSPRAGEAFF. The CDR3 DNA reads as TGTGCCAGCTCACCACGCGCGGGGGAAGCTTTCTTT. The variable domain in full, completed from reference TRBV18 and TRBJ1-1, reads NAGVMQNPRHLVRRRGQEARLRCSPMKGHSHVYWYRQLPEEGLKFMVYLQKENIIDESGMPKERFSAEFPKEGPSILRIQQVVRGDSAAYFCASSPRAGEAFFGQGTRLTVV.

The chain employs TRBV19 and TRBJ1-5; the D is unclear. The length of the CDR3 is 14 residues. Germline-derived CDR1 and CDR2 are LNHDA and SQIVND (reference sequence). Trimming shortened V by 0 bases and J by 4 bases, and 7 bases separated the two germline ends. Here the CDR3 DNA reads TGTGCCAGTAGTATAGATCTGAGTAATCAGCCCCAGCATTTT. Its protein is CASSIDLSNQPQHF.

The V and J genes are TRBV28 and TRBJ1-2; D is possibly TRBD1 (5 bases). CDR1 MDHEN and CDR2 SYDVKM come from the germline V gene. Trimming cost V 6 bases and J 7 bases, with 21 bases left between them. This CDR3 contains 15 residues. CDR3 sequence: CASRGGLWRAVGYTF. CDR3 DNA sequence: TGTGCCAGCAGGGGGGGACTGTGGAGGGCAGTTGGCTACACCTTC.

The chain combines TRBV11-2 with TRBJ2-7; the D gene is possibly TRBD2 (5 bases). This CDR3 region has 16 residues. In germline, CDR1 is SGHAT, CDR2 FQNNGV. The ends were cut back, 2 bases at V and 4 bases at J, with 18 bases in the middle. CDR3 loop: CASSLTRVEGVYEQYF. The CDR3 region has the DNA TGTGCCAGCAGCTTAACTCGTGTTGAGGGAGTATACGAGCAGTACTTC.

The V call is TRBV10-3, the J call TRBJ2-1; 8 bases agree with TRBD2. The CDR3 loop spans 17 amino acids. V shed 2 bases, J shed 0 bases, and the junction held 6 bases outside the gene matches. CDR1 is ENHRY, CDR2 SYGVKD, per germline. The CDR3 is CAISELLAGNSYNEQFF. The CDR3 bases are TGTGCCATCAGTGAGCTCTTAGCGGGGAACTCCTACAATGAGCAGTTCTTC.

This clone appeared once. The CDR3 DNA reads TGTGCCAGCAGTTACTCCCAGAACACCGGGGAGCTGTTTTTT. Translating gives CASSYSQNTGELFF. J is TRBJ2-2 and V is TRBV6-5; no definite D call. Germline CDR1 is MNHEY and CDR2 is SVGAGI. CDR3 size: 14 residues. Trimming shortened V by 0 bases and J by 1 base, and 3 bases separated the two germline ends.

The V call is TRBV14, the J call TRBJ1-6, with 10 bases identical to TRBD1. There are 15 residues in the CDR3. V shed 4 bases, J shed 9 bases, and the junction held 6 bases outside the gene matches. CDR1 is SGHDN and CDR2 is FVKESK in the germline V gene. In DNA form, the CDR3 reads TGTGCCAGCAGCCGAGGACAGGGGGTGAGTTCACCCCTCCACTTT. Translated, it gives CASSRGQGVSSPLHF.

The genes are TRBV6-5 and TRBJ2-7, with 9 bases aligning to TRBD2. The trim removed 3 bases at V and 4 bases at J, leaving 7 bases unmatched. The CDR3 contains 15 residues. Germline V gene lookup returns CDR1 MNHEY and CDR2 SVGAGI. The CDR3 DNA follows: TGTGCCAGCAGTTATCAGGGCGGGAGGGCTTACGAGCAGTACTTC. It is translated as CASSYQGGRAYEQYF.

The chain joins TRBV11-3 to TRBJ1-1, with 8 bases fitting TRBD1. CDR1 is SGHNT and CDR2 is YENEEA in the germline V gene. The CDR3 is 17 residues long. V was pared by 5 bases and J by 5 bases, with 16 bases of the junction left unmatched. CDR3 in DNA: TGTGCCAGCAGCATAAGACAGGGGAAAAGGTTCGGGACTGAAGCTTTCTTT. Translation gives CASSIRQGKRFGTEAFF.

The chain couples TRBV13 to TRBJ2-2, with D possibly TRBD2 on 6 matching bases. Germline lookup yields CDR1 PRHDT and CDR2 FYEKMQ (reference sequence). The CDR3 is 14 residues long. Trimming took 3 bases from V and 7 from J, leaving 12 bases between them. The CDR3 coding sequence is TGTGCCAGCAGCTTCGAGCGGGTTGGCGGGGAGCTGTTTTTT. Protein sequence: CASSFERVGGELFF.

This CDR3 reads CASSLARGAAYEQYF. DNA of the CDR3: TGTGCCAGCAGCTTAGCCCGGGGTGCTGCCTACGAGCAGTACTTC. This sequence joins TRBV11-2 and TRBJ2-7, with D maybe TRBD2 (5 bases). The V gene's germline CDR1 is SGHAT and CDR2 FQNNGV. This CDR3 region has 15 residues. V shed 1 base and J shed 2 bases, with 12 bases lying between them. Filled out from reference TRBV11-2 and TRBJ2-7, the complete variable domain reads EAGVAQSPRYKIIEKRQSVAFWCNPISGHATLYWYQQILGQGPKLLIQFQNNGVVDDSQLPKDRFSAERLKGVDSTLKIQPAKLEDSAVYLCASSLARGAAYEQYFGPGTRLTVT.

The chain links TRBV27 to TRBJ1-6; D is perhaps TRBD1 (6 bases). Germline V CDR1 and CDR2: MNHEY, SMNVEV (reference sequence). The CDR3 contains 17 residues. V was shortened by 6 bases and J by 6 bases, with 21 bases between the two germline ends. DNA for the CDR3: TGTGCCAGCAGCGACTTGGAACCGGGACAAGCTAATTCACCCCTCCACTTT. Its protein product is CASSDLEPGQANSPLHF.

The J gene is TRBJ2-1, the V gene TRBV27, with 9 bases lining up with TRBD2. Trimming at V came to 4 bases and at J to 2 bases, leaving 9 bases not matched to a gene. CDR1 MNHEY and CDR2 SMNVEV come from the germline V gene (reference sequence). This CDR3 comprises 17 residues. The CDR3 coding sequence is TGTGCCAGCAGTTCAGAGACTAGCGGTTTCCCCTACAATGAGCAGTTCTTC. It translates to CASSSETSGFPYNEQFF.

The chain has TRBV19 and TRBJ2-3; D ambiguous. The CDR3 sequence is 14 residues long. Germline CDR1 is LNHDA and CDR2 is SQIVND (reference sequence). V lost 1 base and J 0 bases, leaving 5 bases between the germline ends. The CDR3 spells CASSIASSTDTQYF. The CDR3 region has the DNA TGTGCCAGTAGTATAGCTTCTAGCACAGATACGCAGTATTTT.